These T cell receptor beta chains were read from a single sample in a study of blood T cell repertoires in COVID-19. The repertoire was sequenced with immunoSEQ multiplex PCR; TCRdb's copy has only in-frame clones and lacks some. The profile shows about 74,000 clones, 84% of them singletons. Sequencing input: peripheral blood. The source is a man aged 65 to 79 with acute or convalescent COVID-19. The CDR3 runs from the conserved cysteine through the conserved F or W. The D gene is left open where the match is weak.

V gene	D gene	J gene	CDR3 protein
TRBV28	TRBD1	TRBJ2-2	CAVGQAFNTGELFF
TRBV6-5	NA	TRBJ1-1	CASSYSPGVNTEAFF
TRBV9	TRBD2	TRBJ2-1	CASSVLGTSDEQFF
TRBV27	NA	TRBJ1-1	CASSFLGAEAEAFF
TRBV29-1	NA	TRBJ2-5	CSVVIGGYQETQYF
TRBV6-6	NA	TRBJ1-1	CASSFNDRDTEAFF
TRBV7-9	NA	TRBJ2-1	CASSESDVGEQFF
TRBV28	TRBD2	TRBJ2-3	CASSWGASGTLGDTQYF
TRBV5-4	TRBD1	TRBJ1-1	CASSPGGTVEAFF
TRBV28	TRBD2	TRBJ2-7	CASSFRTSGRTSYEQYF
TRBV4-3	TRBD1	TRBJ1-3	CASSQELQGGGNTIYF
TRBV7-9	NA	TRBJ1-1	CASSPMMTRQSPAFF
TRBV27	NA	TRBJ2-1	CASRSDPDSSYNEQFF
TRBV28	TRBD2	TRBJ2-5	CASSGLAGQETQYF
TRBV18	NA	TRBJ2-6	CASATGANVLTF
TRBV7-2	NA	TRBJ2-2	CASSSGTAGELFF
TRBV19	TRBD1	TRBJ2-2	CASTGQVNTGELFF
TRBV7-2	NA	TRBJ1-1	CASSLAWGSFSEAFF
TRBV7-9	TRBD1	TRBJ1-2	CASSPPRRGRNYGYTF
TRBV6-5	NA	TRBJ2-3	CASSYGAGTDTQYF
TRBV5-8	NA	TRBJ1-2	CASSLVRAGGYTF
TRBV5-1	NA	TRBJ1-6	CASSPGQPNSPLHF
TRBV10-3	TRBD2	TRBJ2-3	CAISESPGGSLLDTQYF
TRBV6-6	NA	TRBJ1-1	CASSLTPFDTEAFF
TRBV6-4	NA	TRBJ1-5	CASSHESNQPQHF
TRBV29-1	TRBD2	TRBJ2-1	CSDGLAGGDNEQFF
TRBV5-1	NA	TRBJ2-7	CASSPRQEAGLYEQYF
TRBV7-2	NA	TRBJ2-2	CASRGRGTGELFF
TRBV5-1	TRBD2	TRBJ2-1	CASSGGSYNEQFF
TRBV19	TRBD2	TRBJ2-1	CASSMAPAGYNEQFF
TRBV5-8	TRBD1	TRBJ2-2	CASRGQGNTGELFF
TRBV5-4	TRBD1	TRBJ2-6	CASSSGQRFSGANVLTF
TRBV6-4	NA	TRBJ1-2	CASSVVTSRGYTF
TRBV3-1/TRBV3-2	NA	TRBJ2-1	CASSQVGQGRYNEQFF